This T cell receptor (beta chain) was documented in a study of T-cell reconstitution after alpha-beta-depleted transplantation in children. As it was prepared, the TCRbeta library received unique molecular identifiers. Each CDR3 protein gets one entry after TCRdb re-called the PCR reads with MiXCR. This table holds 300,000 or so distinct CDR3 sequences, approximately 23% found once. The sequenced sample was PBMCs, mostly from graft donor cells, obtained 180 days after TCRalphabeta/CD19-depleted stem cell transplant. The source is a male patient younger than 18 who had a stem cell transplant for acute lymphoblastic leukemia, so the T cells may come from the graft donor.

The CDR3 bases are TGTGCCAGCAGCCAAGCCCTTTACTATGGCTACACCTTC. This encodes CASSQALYYGYTF. The chain uses TRBV3-1 and TRBJ1-2; D uncertain. Trimming left V 1 base short and J 3 bases short, with 6 bases between. The CDR3 is 13 amino acids. The germline gives CDR1 LGHDT, CDR2 YNNKEL (reference sequence).